This T cell receptor (beta chain) derives from a study of T cell responses to AZD1222 COVID-19 vaccine. Study in general: Pooled samples include second doses given at about 4 or 12 weeks. Findings of the study overall: Only a handful of AZD1222 recipients, several in all, had baseline seropositivity. Among the donors, most were white British and more were female, and clonal diversity was possibly underestimated.

Method: immunoSEQ multiplex PCR; TCRdb's copy keeps in-frame clones and lacks some. There are some 110,000 clones in the sample; roughly 87% occur only once, and around 7.5% lies in the top ten. About this clone itself: Its specificity is not known.

Per germline, CDR1 KGHSH and CDR2 LQKENI. The CDR3 loop spans 14 amino acids. V dropped 2 bases and J dropped 6 bases, with 13 bases sitting between them. The chain uses TRBV18 and TRBJ1-1; D gene uncertain. This TCR was recovered from an adult in good health. The material was peripheral blood, obtained on day 0 of AZD1222 vaccination. In nucleotides, the CDR3 is TGTGCCAGCTCACCAAAAGGGTCGGGTGCTGAAGCTTTCTTT. Protein: CASSPKGSGAEAFF.